Below, one T cell receptor beta chain is given with its context. The source of the sample is a study of shared T cell receptors in the human thymus. Measured with immunoSEQ multiplex PCR; TCRdb has only the in-frame clones, and not every one. Among around 730,000 clones, over 75% were seen once, and the ten largest hold 0.0095% to 0.013%. The germline V gene has CDR1 SGHTA and CDR2 FQGNSA. The CDR3 extends over 16 amino acids. The V gene lost 1 base and the J gene lost 5 bases, with 12 bases spanning the gap. These data were also reused for a study on human thymus T cells.

The chain uses TRBV7-2 and TRBJ1-6; D is ambiguous. Sequenced input: thymocytes. The receptor was isolated from a girl less than two years old with a congenital heart defect. The CDR3 reads CASSLGPNTNNSPLHF. Here the CDR3 DNA reads TGTGCCAGCAGCTTAGGCCCGAACACCAATAATTCACCCCTCCACTTT.